This TCR beta chain was recorded in a study of T-cell memory formation after mild COVID-19. Overall study context: TCR clusters showed largely donor specificity. Study observations and caveats: Later expanders leaned CD4+, whereas clones that contracted between day 15 and 85 were balanced CD4/CD8. Whether second-wave clones peaking at day 37 were SARS-CoV-2 specific went unconfirmed. Cross-reactive memory appears to have joined, as suggested by some responding clones showing up in pre-infection memory.

MiXCR was run by TCRdb on the 5' RACE reads, yielding one entry per CDR3 protein. The data hold a few hundred thousand distinct CDR3 sequences, with 28% observed a single time. The CDR3 has 15 amino acids. The junction had 13 bases not matched to a gene; V was cut back by 7 bases and J by 10 bases. This clonotype was picked up a small number of times. Its cognate antigen is unknown. The V call is TRBV12-3 or TRBV12-4, the J call TRBJ2-1; 10 positions agree with TRBD2. The TCR sequence derives from an adult woman who had mild COVID-19 (a few samples of this study predate the infection). Cell type and time point are not known. Sequencing input: PBMCs or a T cell subset sorted from them (not recorded which). The CDR3 sequence is CASIPPSGRAGEQFF. The CDR3 region has the DNA TGTGCCAGCATCCCGCCCAGCGGGAGGGCCGGGGAGCAGTTCTTC.